These T cell receptor beta chains were read from a single sample in a study of radiation and T cells in renal cell carcinoma. TCRdb's table, derived via immunoSEQ multiplex PCR, lists solely in-frame clones and lacks some. This table holds approximately 90,000 clones, roughly 90% found once. The source material was blood, sampled from a patient whose treatment included radiotherapy and nephrectomy. These receptor sequences come from a man aged 50 to 60 with renal cell carcinoma. The CDR3 runs from the conserved cysteine through the conserved F or W. Each record gives: V gene, J gene, clone size, D gene, CDR3 protein, CDR3 DNA. A D gene is named only where the DNA matches it firmly. The size of a clone is reported for some rows only, either as once, few or many, or as a class for expanded clones.

>TRBV19|TRBJ1-1|few|TRBD1
CASSDREMAEAFF
TGTGCCAGTAGTGACAGGGAGATGGCTGAAGCTTTCTTT
>TRBV27|TRBJ2-5|.|.
CASSRAVMETQYF
TGTGCCAGCAGTCGCGCGGTAATGGAGACCCAGTACTTC
>TRBV18|TRBJ1-1|.|TRBD1
CASSPMEGARGIHTEAFF
TGTGCCAGCTCACCAATGGAGGGGGCGCGCGGGATTCACACTGAAGCTTTCTTT
>TRBV19|TRBJ2-2|.|.
CASSIEAPGELFF
TGTGCCAGTAGTATAGAGGCACCCGGGGAGCTGTTTTTT
>TRBV18|TRBJ1-2|.|.
CASSDAYGYTF
TGTGCCAGCTCGGACGCTTATGGCTACACCTTC
>TRBV9|TRBJ2-6|.|TRBD1
CASVQGESPGANVLTF
TGTGCCAGCGTTCAGGGGGAGTCCCCTGGGGCCAACGTCCTGACTTTC
>TRBV7-8|TRBJ2-4|.|TRBD1
CASSLGVVGGSNIQYF
TGTGCCAGCAGCTTAGGGGTTGTAGGGGGCAGTAACATTCAGTACTTC
>TRBV7-2|TRBJ1-4|.|TRBD1
CASSRQVRTGWNEKLFF
TGTGCCAGCAGCCGACAAGTCCGGACAGGCTGGAATGAAAAACTGTTTTTT
>TRBV6-5|TRBJ1-2|.|.
CASSYAGYGYTF
TGTGCCAGCAGTTACGCAGGGTATGGCTACACCTTC
>TRBV4-1|TRBJ1-2|.|TRBD1
CASSQPHTDRVKGYTF
TGCGCCAGCAGCCAACCTCACACGGACAGGGTGAAAGGCTACACCTTC
>TRBV5-1|TRBJ2-7|.|.
CASSLVRGAHYEQYF
TGCGCCAGCAGCTTGGTGCGAGGGGCCCACTACGAGCAGTACTTC
>TRBV2|TRBJ2-3|.|.
CASRQPIDTDTQYF
TGTGCCAGCAGGCAACCCATTGACACAGATACGCAGTATTTT
>TRBV7-2|TRBJ2-1|.|.
CATALGPDNEQFF
TGTGCCACTGCCCTGGGGCCAGACAATGAGCAGTTCTTC
>TRBV5-5|TRBJ1-2|.|.
CASSLVSGINGYTF
TGTGCCAGCAGCTTGGTATCAGGGATCAATGGCTACACCTTC
>TRBV6-1|TRBJ2-2|.|.
CASSDRLSSVGNTGELFF
TGTGCCAGCAGTGATCGTCTGTCTAGCGTTGGGAACACCGGGGAGCTGTTTTTT
>TRBV5-1|TRBJ2-1|once|TRBD2
CASSWGGKEGEQFF
TGCGCCAGCAGCTGGGGAGGGAAGGAAGGTGAGCAGTTCTTC
>TRBV13|TRBJ2-1|few|.
CASSHRTDYNEQFF
TGTGCCAGCAGCCATAGGACGGACTACAATGAGCAGTTCTTC
>TRBV7-9|TRBJ2-1|.|.
CASSLPGPNNEQFF
TGTGCCAGCAGCCTCCCCGGGCCAAACAATGAGCAGTTCTTC
>TRBV11-3|TRBJ1-1|.|TRBD1
CASSISGQGNTEAFF
TGTGCCAGCAGCATCTCCGGACAGGGCAACACTGAAGCTTTCTTT
>TRBV30|TRBJ2-4|.|TRBD2
CAWAGLAGIPYF
TGTGCCTGGGCGGGACTAGCGGGAATTCCGTACTTC
>TRBV6-1|TRBJ1-4|.|TRBD1
CAHDREGWEKLFF
TGTGCCCACGACAGGGAGGGGTGGGAAAAACTGTTTTTT
>TRBV11-3|TRBJ2-7|.|TRBD2
CASSLGSGGGDEQYF
TGTGCCAGCAGCTTAGGTAGCGGGGGGGGCGACGAGCAGTACTTC
>TRBV13|TRBJ2-7|.|.
CASSYSYEQYF
TGTGCCAGCAGCTACTCCTACGAGCAGTACTTC
>TRBV28|TRBJ2-7|.|.
CASSIRALTYEQYF
TGTGCCAGCAGTATCCGGGCCTTAACCTACGAGCAGTACTTC
>TRBV27|TRBJ2-7|few|TRBD2
CASSLSRSGRGYEQYF
TGTGCCAGCAGTTTATCCCGGAGCGGGAGGGGGTACGAGCAGTACTTC
>TRBV4-3|TRBJ2-7|.|.
CASSQDRVYEQYF
TGCGCCAGCAGCCAAGACAGGGTCTACGAGCAGTACTTC
>TRBV29-1|TRBJ2-1|few|TRBD2
CSVRLADNNEQFF
TGCAGCGTAAGGCTAGCGGATAACAATGAGCAGTTCTTC
>TRBV5-1|TRBJ2-3|.|.
CASSLGASSSTDTQYF
TGCGCCAGCAGCTTAGGAGCGTCCTCTAGCACAGATACGCAGTATTTT
>TRBV4-2|TRBJ2-3|.|.
CASSRASEGSSADTQYF
TGTGCCAGCAGCCGCGCTTCGGAGGGCTCCTCGGCAGATACGCAGTATTTT
>TRBV6-5|TRBJ1-1|.|.
CASSVTGDRNTEAFF
TGTGCCAGCAGTGTGACGGGGGATAGAAACACTGAAGCTTTCTTT
>TRBV11-2|TRBJ2-3|.|TRBD2
CATRSGDYTDTQYF
TGTGCCACCCGTAGCGGGGATTACACAGATACGCAGTATTTT
>TRBV5-7|TRBJ1-2|.|TRBD1
CASSLNRGNYGYTF
TGTGCCAGCAGCCTTAACAGGGGTAACTATGGCTACACCTTC
>TRBV30|TRBJ2-7|.|.
CAWSLTGFQNSYEQYF
TGTGCCTGGAGTCTCACAGGCTTTCAAAACTCCTACGAGCAGTACTTC
>TRBV6-5|TRBJ1-2|.|.
CASSYDSGNYGYTF
TGTGCCAGCAGTTACGACAGCGGGAACTATGGCTACACCTTC
>TRBV2|TRBJ2-2|.|.
CASSEGAVGELFF
TGTGCCAGCAGTGAAGGGGCGGTGGGGGAGCTGTTTTTT
>TRBV4-3|TRBJ1-2|.|TRBD1
CASSRDRGVDGYTF
TGCGCCAGCAGCCGTGACAGGGGGGTTGATGGCTACACCTTC
>TRBV9|TRBJ1-1|.|.
CASSLGGGTEAFF
TGTGCCAGCTCGCTTGGAGGTGGGACTGAAGCTTTCTTT
>TRBV14|TRBJ2-3|.|.
CASSQDSGQDFHLTDTQYF
TGTGCCAGCAGCCAAGATTCCGGACAAGACTTTCACCTCACAGATACGCAGTATTTT
>TRBV7-9|TRBJ1-1|.|.
CASGGTGTEAFF
TGTGCCAGCGGCGGTACGGGTACTGAAGCTTTCTTT
>TRBV10-1|TRBJ2-5|.|TRBD2
CASSEGTSGWTQYF
TGCGCCAGCAGTGAGGGTACTAGCGGTTGGACCCAGTACTTC
>TRBV19|TRBJ1-5|.|TRBD1
CASSPEDRGYQPQHF
TGTGCCAGTAGTCCTGAGGACAGGGGGTATCAGCCCCAGCATTTT
>TRBV29-1|TRBJ2-7|once|.
CSVRGSYEQYF
TGCAGCGTTCGAGGCTCCTACGAGCAGTACTTC
>TRBV18|TRBJ1-5|.|.
CASSPLGATSNQPQHF
TGTGCCAGCTCACCACTGGGGGCAACGAGCAATCAGCCCCAGCATTTT
>TRBV5-1|TRBJ2-7|.|.
CASSLAGVARYEQYF
TGCGCCAGCAGCTTGGCGGGAGTCGCCAGGTACGAGCAGTACTTC
>TRBV7-2|TRBJ1-2|.|.
CASSLTGSGYTF
TGTGCCAGCAGCCTAACAGGGAGTGGCTACACCTTC